These 15 T cell receptor beta chains were sequenced from one sample in a study of tumor-infiltrating lymphocytes in primary liver carcinoma. Bulk tissue was left unsorted, and RNA and DNA were co-extracted from about 21-30 mg of it. A primer in the constant region served to generate TCR beta cDNA from 500 to 600 ng of total RNA. Slightly modified ARM-PCR served as the procedure for the TCR beta libraries. These libraries came from three rounds of nested multiplex PCR. The first two PCR rounds used TRBV1-TRBV30 forward primers with a C-beta reverse primer, approximately 11 cycles each. One entry per CDR3 protein results from TCRdb running MiXCR on the multiplex PCR reads. The sample includes about 100,000 distinct CDR3 sequences, around 71% of them seen just once. Source material: liver tumor tissue from sampling region 2. Subset in this sample: tumor region T2, inferior pole. Receptors were obtained from an older woman with primary liver carcinoma and hepatitis B virus infection.

With respect to this clonotype: Sequence at one end of the junction differs from germline and may be a read error. The V gene is TRBV5-1, the J gene TRBJ2-5; D is unresolved. CDR3 length: 14 amino acids. The germline CDR1 and CDR2 sequences are SGHRS and YFSETQ. The CDR3 coding sequence is TGCGCCAGTAGCTTCAATAGTGACAAAGAGGTCCAGTACTTT. Its protein is CASSFNSDKEVQYF.

In this sample, this clonotype turned up a few times. V and J are TRBV7-9 and TRBJ2-1; D is unclear. CDR1 SEHNR and CDR2 FQNEAQ come from the germline V gene (reference sequence). The CDR3 loop spans 12 amino acids. V lost 5 bases, J lost 8 bases, and 10 bases lay in between. The CDR3 spells CASSPIGDEQFF. The CDR3 bases are TGTGCCAGCAGCCCCATTGGTGATGAGCAGTTCTTC.

The rearrangement uses TRBV11-3 and TRBJ2-3; 7 bases match TRBD2. CDR1 and CDR2 from the germline V gene are SGHNT and YENEEA. The V segment lost 4 bases and the J segment 5 bases; nucleotides outside the gene matches: 6. CDR3 length: 14 residues. CDR3 protein: CASSSSGNLDTQYF. In nucleotides, the CDR3 is TGTGCCAGCAGCTCCAGCGGGAACTTAGATACGCAGTATTTT.

This clonotype was seen only once. At one boundary the junction diverges from the germline segment, which might be a read error. The chain employs TRBV11-3 and TRBJ2-5, with D maybe TRBD1 (6 bases). Germline CDR1 reads SGHNT; CDR2 reads YENEEA. The CDR3 contains 15 residues. CDR3: CANSQWDNHQDTQYF. DNA of the CDR3: TGTGCCAACAGTCAGTGGGACAACCATCAAGATACCCAGTACTTC.

The rearrangement links TRBV7-8 to TRBJ2-1, with D uncertain. In germline, CDR1 is SGHVS, CDR2 FQNEAQ. The CDR3 runs to 15 residues. V shed 5 bases and J shed 11 bases, with 22 bases lying between them. The CDR3 sequence: CASSPQPGSYDKQFF. The CDR3 coding sequence is TGTGCCAGCAGCCCCCAGCCGGGCTCCTACGATAAGCAGTTCTTC.

Remarks on this clonotype: This clone may be a read error of a much larger clone one base away. The genes are TRBV5-6 and TRBJ2-5; D is perhaps TRBD1 or TRBD2 (5 bases each). The germline gives CDR1 SGHDT, CDR2 YYEEEE. This CDR3 is 14 amino acids long. Trimming left V 2 bases short and J 3 bases short, with 11 bases between. CDR3 sequence reads: CASSLMGVEETQYF. The CDR3 DNA follows: TGTGCCAGCAGCTTAATGGGGGTGGAAGAGACCCAGTACTTC.

A note on this clonotype: A much larger clonotype is one base distant, so this may be a read error. The J gene is TRBJ1-5, the V gene TRBV28; D uncertain. CDR1 is MDHEN, CDR2 SYDVKM, per germline. The CDR3 extends over 15 amino acids. The germline V and J ends were trimmed by 7 bases and 4 bases, with 17 bases remaining between them. The CDR3 region is CASNHPLVTNQPQHF. CDR3 sequence (DNA): TGTGCCAGCAACCACCCCCTCGTCACGAATCAGCCCCAGCATTTT.

On this clonotype: At one of its ends the junction is not consistent with the germline gene, which may arise from a read error. The genes are TRBV7-2 and TRBJ2-5; D not resolved. Germline V gene lookup returns CDR1 SGHTA and CDR2 FQGNSA. The CDR3 runs to 13 residues. The CDR3 nucleotides are TGTGCCAGCAGCTTAAGAAGTAGAGAGACCCGGTACTTC. It encodes CASSLRSRETRYF.

This chain links TRBV28 with TRBJ2-5; D may be TRBD1 or TRBD2 (5 bases each). CDR3 length: 16 residues. Germline V CDR1 and CDR2: MDHEN, SYDVKM. V was shortened by 4 bases and J by 9 bases, with 24 bases between the two germline ends. The CDR3 reads CASSSQLLGVRPSQYF. The CDR3, as DNA: TGTGCCAGCAGTTCCCAGCTCCTGGGGGTCCGGCCGTCCCAGTACTTC.

In regard to this clonotype: One end of the junction is discordant with germline, which a read error may explain. This chain links TRBV29-1 with TRBJ2-5; no firm D call. The CDR3 contains 11 residues. Germline CDR1 reads SQVTM; CDR2 reads ANQGSEA. CDR3 sequence (DNA): TGCTGCGTTAAATATCAAGAGACCCAGTACTTC. Residues: CCVKYQETQYF.

Of note for this clonotype: Germline and junction disagree at one end, which may indicate a read error. The V and J genes are TRBV5-1 and TRBJ2-5; 8 bases map to TRBD1. Germline V gene data show CDR1 as SGHRS and CDR2 as YFSETQ. CDR3 size: 19 residues. The CDR3 nucleotides read TGCGCCAGTAGCTTGGCAGGGGCAGGGGGCGCCACAAGCCAAGAGATCCAGTACTTC. It codes for CASSLAGAGGATSQEIQYF.

Regarding this clonotype: This may arise from a read error, as a much more abundant clone is one base away. The conserved final phenylalanine or tryptophan is absent from the CDR3, which likely points to a read error. This chain uses TRBV5-8 with TRBJ2-5, with D possibly TRBD2 on 5 matching bases. The CDR3 consists of 14 residues. CDR1 and CDR2 from the germline V gene are SGHTS and YDEGEE. Trimming took off 0 bases at V and 4 bases at J, with 10 bases between the two ends. This CDR3 reads CASSLGLASETQYY. As DNA, the CDR3 is TGTGCCAGCAGCTTGGGGCTAGCATCAGAGACCCAGTACTAC.

A remark on this clonotype: The junction and the germline gene differ at one end; a read error may be behind it. The chain joins TRBV29-1 to TRBJ2-4; D tentatively reads TRBD1 or TRBD2 (5 bases each). CDR1 and CDR2 (germline): SQVTM, ANQGSEA. CDR3 length equals 13 residues. Here the CDR3 reads CSVEHGARNIRYF. The CDR3 DNA is TGCAGCGTTGAACACGGGGCCCGTAACATTCGGTACTTC.

Concerning this clonotype itself: A much larger clonotype is one base distant, so this may be a read error. This CDR3 reads CASSLGSGYCYTF. CDR3 in DNA: TGTGCCAGCAGCTTAGGAAGCGGGTATTGCTACACCTTC. The rearrangement joins TRBV7-9 to TRBJ1-2; D ambiguous. CDR3 size: 13 residues. Trimming removed 1 base at V and 9 bases at J, with 12 bases between. From germline, CDR1 is SEHNR and CDR2 FQNEAQ (reference sequence).

On this clonotype itself: Relative to the germline gene, one junction end is altered; a read error may explain this. The chain is built from TRBV11-2 and TRBJ2-5, with D perhaps being TRBD1 or TRBD2 (6 bases each). Germline CDR1 SGHAT, CDR2 FQNNGV. This CDR3 has 13 residues. DNA of the CDR3: TGTGTCAGCAGTTTAGATATCGGGGGCCGCGAATACTTC. Translation gives CVSSLDIGGREYF.